The 32 T cell receptor beta chains below come from one sample, sequenced in a study of cytomegalovirus exposure and HLA in healthy donors. PCR was performed using 60 Vbeta and 13 Jbeta primers. Assay used: immunoSEQ multiplex PCR; TCRdb lists only in-frame clones, some missing. The profile covers about 200,000 clones, with more than 60% appearing a single time and around 1.7% taken by the ten largest. Sample: PBMCs. These receptors were obtained from a man aged 45-65 years in good health and CMV-seronegative.

The V gene is TRBV28, the J gene TRBJ2-7; unclear D gene. The CDR3 length is 15 residues. Germline V lookup: CDR1 MDHEN, CDR2 SYDVKM. With 5 bases removed from V and 6 bases from J, the gap between germline ends came to 20 bases. The CDR3: CASSPQLKKLREQYF. As DNA, the CDR3 is TGTGCCAGCAGTCCCCAACTTAAAAAGTTACGCGAGCAGTACTTC.

CDR3 protein: CASSLGGGPTGELFF. CDR3 coding DNA: TGTGCCAGCAGCTTGGGGGGAGGGCCCACCGGGGAGCTGTTTTTT. This chain uses TRBV5-4 with TRBJ2-2; TRBD2 aligns across 7 bases. Trimming at V came to 0 bases and at J to 4 bases, leaving 3 bases not matched to a gene. The CDR3 is 15 residues long. Per germline, CDR1 SGHNT and CDR2 YYREEE (reference sequence).

The rearrangement joins TRBV11-2 to TRBJ1-3, with unresolved D. Germline loops: CDR1 SGHAT, CDR2 FQNNGV. Trimming shortened V by 2 bases and J by 0 bases, and 8 bases separated the two germline ends. The CDR3 spans 15 residues. CDR3 DNA: TGTGCCAGCAGCTTACAATACTTCTCTGGAAACACCATATATTTT. Protein sequence: CASSLQYFSGNTIYF.

The CDR3 loop reads CASSLVYPYEQYF. The CDR3 bases are TGTGCCAGCAGCTTAGTTTATCCCTACGAGCAGTACTTC. The V call is TRBV7-9, the J call TRBJ2-7, with D uncertain. The CDR3 sequence is 13 residues long. Between the trimmed V and J ends, which lost 1 base and 2 bases, there was a span of 6 bases. Germline lookup yields CDR1 SEHNR and CDR2 FQNEAQ (reference sequence).

The chain recombines TRBV2 with TRBJ2-1; 13 bases map to TRBD2. Germline CDR1 and CDR2: SNHLY and FYNNEI. V was clipped by 6 bases and J by 6 bases; unmatched bases: 11. The CDR3 has 17 amino acids. CDR3 protein: CASSLEPRLAGGNEQFF. The CDR3 DNA sequence: TGTGCCAGCAGCCTCGAGCCAAGACTAGCGGGAGGCAATGAGCAGTTCTTC.

The table lists this clone with a count of one. The CDR3 DNA is TGCGCCAGCTCCCCGGGACTATACTACGAGCAGTACTTC. Protein product: CASSPGLYYEQYF. The V call is TRBV10-1, the J call TRBJ2-7; the match to TRBD2 covers 7 bases. Germline loops: CDR1 WNHNN, CDR2 SYGVQD (reference sequence). Trimming cost V 8 bases and J 3 bases; bases outside gene matches: 7. The CDR3 is made up of 13 amino acids.

The gene calls are TRBV5-4 and TRBJ2-5, with 15 nucleotides matching TRBD2. Trimming took 4 bases from V and 5 from J; bases not matched to a gene: 6. The CDR3 extends over 16 amino acids. Germline loops: CDR1 SGHNT, CDR2 YYREEE (reference sequence). The CDR3 DNA follows: TGTGCCAGCAGCAGGACTAGCGGGAGGGCCGGGGAGACCCAGTACTTC. It specifies CASSRTSGRAGETQYF.

The chain combines TRBV6-1 with TRBJ2-7; TRBD2 aligns across 13 bases. The CDR3 covers 21 residues. Trimming removed 0 bases from V and 3 bases from J; junction bases left unmatched: 17. Germline CDR1 is MNHNS and CDR2 is SASEGT. The CDR3 DNA follows: TGTGCCAGCAGTGAAGCAGGACTAACTCGCAAGACTAGCGGGAGGCTCTACGAGCAGTACTTC. It translates to CASSEAGLTRKTSGRLYEQYF.

The chain links TRBV7-2 to TRBJ1-4, with 7 bases fitting TRBD1. J was trimmed by 8 bases and V by 1 base; bases with no gene match: 7. Per germline, CDR1 SGHTA and CDR2 FQGNSA. The CDR3 consists of 15 residues. CDR3 nucleotides: TGTGCCAGCAGCTTAGAACCGGGACAGAGGGAAAAACTGTTTTTT. Protein: CASSLEPGQREKLFF.

Here the CDR3 reads CASSEMEVPNTEAFF. Here the CDR3 DNA reads TGTGCCAGCAGTGAGATGGAGGTACCGAACACTGAAGCTTTCTTT. The chain is built from TRBV25-1 and TRBJ1-1; no firm D call. In germline, CDR1 is MGHDK, CDR2 SYGVNS. V gave up 3 bases and J gave up 1 base, with 12 bases separating them. CDR3 length: 15 amino acids.

This clone was observed a single time. CDR3 residues: CASSLLRDSSYNEQFF. CDR3 nucleotide sequence: TGTGCCAGCTCACTTCTCCGGGACAGCTCCTACAATGAGCAGTTCTTC. V usage is TRBV18 and J usage is TRBJ2-1; 7 nucleotides agree with TRBD1. Trimming removed 4 bases from V and 0 bases from J; junction bases left unmatched: 6. The CDR3 is 16 residues long. Germline CDR1 reads KGHSH; CDR2 reads LQKENI.

This chain connects TRBV11-2 to TRBJ2-4, with D perhaps TRBD1 (6 bases). Germline-derived CDR1 and CDR2 are SGHAT and FQNNGV. The CDR3 runs 14 residues. The V and J ends lost 2 bases and 4 bases respectively, with 9 bases between them. CDR3 coding DNA: TGTGCCAGCAGCTTAAGAACAGGGAAAAACATTCAGTACTTC. Protein sequence: CASSLRTGKNIQYF.

The rearrangement uses TRBV19 and TRBJ1-5; 7 bases map to TRBD1. Germline V lookup: CDR1 LNHDA, CDR2 SQIVND (reference sequence). The CDR3 sequence is 16 residues long. Unmatched junction bases numbered 9, after V lost 7 bases and J lost 0 bases. The CDR3 loop reads CASNEGQKISNQPQHF. CDR3 bases: TGTGCCAGTAACGAGGGACAGAAAATTAGCAATCAGCCCCAGCATTTT.

This clone was observed a handful of times. This chain uses TRBV19 with TRBJ1-2; D remains ambiguous. The germline gives CDR1 LNHDA, CDR2 SQIVND (reference sequence). CDR3 length equals 12 residues. The V end was cut by 5 bases, the J end by 4 bases, with 8 bases between. The chain's CDR3 is CASSPYSYGYTF. The DNA of the CDR3 is TGTGCCAGTAGTCCGTATTCCTATGGCTACACCTTC. The full variable domain, with the rest looked up from reference TRBV19 and TRBJ1-2, is DGGITQSPKYLFRKEGQNVTLSCEQNLNHDAMYWYRQDPGQGLRLIYYSQIVNDFQKGDIAEGYSVSREKKESFPLTVTSAQKNPTAFYLCASSPYSYGYTFGSGTRLTVV.

V gene TRBV5-1 combines with J gene TRBJ2-5; possible D gene TRBD1, 6 bases. Trimming took 4 bases from V and 3 from J, leaving 10 bases between them. CDR1 SGHRS and CDR2 YFSETQ come from the germline V gene. This CDR3 is 13 amino acids long. The CDR3 DNA reads as TGCGCCAGCAGCGCACAGGGAGAAGAGACCCAGTACTTC. Translated, it gives CASSAQGEETQYF. Supplemented by reference TRBV5-1 and TRBJ2-5, the full variable domain reads KAGVTQTPRYLIKTRGQQVTLSCSPISGHRSVSWYQQTPGQGLQFLFEYFSETQRNKGNFPGRFSGRQFSNSRSEMNVSTLELGDSALYLCASSAQGEETQYFGPGTRLLVL.

CDR3 DNA sequence: TGTGCCAGCAGCTCGTTTAGCGCCGCCTACGAGCAGTACTTC. Its protein is CASSSFSAAYEQYF. The rearrangement uses TRBV7-9 and TRBJ2-7; D perhaps matches TRBD2 (5 bases). The CDR3 runs to 14 residues. Germline V gene data show CDR1 as SEHNR and CDR2 as FQNEAQ (reference sequence). Trimming stripped 4 bases from V and 2 bases from J, with 12 bases between.

The V and J genes are TRBV7-8 and TRBJ2-1, with TRBD1 as a possible D gene (6 bases). The CDR3 consists of 13 residues. Germline CDR1 SGHVS, CDR2 FQNEAQ. V was shortened by 3 bases and J by 5 bases, with 8 bases between the two germline ends. The CDR3 coding sequence is TGTGCCAGCAGCTTTGCAGGGGACAATGAGCAGTTCTTC. Amino acids: CASSFAGDNEQFF. The whole variable domain, filled in from reference TRBV7-8 and TRBJ2-1, reads GAGVSQSPRYKVAKRGQDVALRCDPISGHVSLFWYQQALGQGPEFLTYFQNEAQLDKSGLPSDRFFAERPEGSVSTLKIQRTQQEDSAVYLCASSFAGDNEQFFGPGTRLTVL.

This chain links TRBV5-1 with TRBJ2-1; D is unclear. V gave up 5 bases and J gave up 8 bases, with 8 bases separating them. This CDR3 region has 11 residues. Germline V gene lookup returns CDR1 SGHRS and CDR2 YFSETQ. CDR3 sequence: CASSTVDEQFF. CDR3 nucleotide sequence: TGCGCCAGCAGTACAGTGGATGAGCAGTTCTTC.

This sequence joins TRBV30 and TRBJ1-5; 8 bases agree with TRBD1. In germline, CDR1 is GTSNPN, CDR2 SVGIG (reference sequence). This CDR3 is 13 amino acids long. After removal of 3 bases from V and 7 bases from J, the junction contained 5 bases not matched to a gene. As DNA, the CDR3 is TGTGCCTGGAGGAACAGGGGGAACCAGCCCCAGCATTTT. Protein product: CAWRNRGNQPQHF.

This chain connects TRBV10-2 to TRBJ1-5; weak D call: TRBD1 (6 bases). Looked up from germline, CDR1 is WSHSY and CDR2 is SAAADI. V was trimmed by 4 bases and J by 7 bases, leaving 8 bases between them. CDR3 length: 12 residues. DNA for the CDR3: TGCGCCAGCAGTGCACAGGGACAGCCCCAGCATTTT. It specifies CASSAQGQPQHF.

This clone has only one observation. V usage is TRBV19 and J usage is TRBJ1-2, with 8 bases fitting TRBD1. The J segment lost 1 base and the V segment lost 0 bases, leaving 10 bases of the junction unmatched. The CDR3 extends over 18 amino acids. Germline values: CDR1 LNHDA, CDR2 SQIVND (reference sequence). The CDR3 here is CASSIDSARDRGNYGYTF. CDR3 nucleotide sequence: TGTGCCAGTAGTATAGATTCGGCCCGCGACAGGGGTAACTATGGCTACACCTTC.

The chain combines TRBV6-1 with TRBJ1-5, with 7 nucleotides matching TRBD1. CDR3 length: 14 residues. The germline CDR1 and CDR2 sequences are MNHNS and SASEGT. Trimming at V came to 7 bases and at J to 3 bases, leaving 6 bases not matched to a gene. The CDR3, as DNA: TGTGCCAGCAAGGGGACAGAATTCAATCAGCCCCAGCATTTT. It encodes CASKGTEFNQPQHF.

In this sample, this clone turned up a few times. This rearrangement joins TRBV6-5 to TRBJ1-1; weak D call: TRBD1 (5 bases). Trimming shortened V by 6 bases and J by 6 bases, and 17 bases separated the two germline ends. Germline assignment: CDR1 MNHEY and CDR2 SVGAGI. The CDR3 totals 14 residues. CDR3 residues: CASSTIGRGAEAFF. The CDR3 bases are TGTGCCAGCAGCACGATAGGTAGGGGCGCTGAAGCTTTCTTT.

The rearrangement links TRBV11-2 to TRBJ2-7, with 9 bases lining up with TRBD2. This CDR3 is built from 14 residues. The trim removed 2 bases at V and 3 bases at J, leaving 2 bases unmatched. Germline CDR1 is SGHAT and CDR2 is FQNNGV. The CDR3 bases are TGTGCCAGCAGCTTAATAGCGGGGGTCTACGAGCAGTACTTC. This codes for CASSLIAGVYEQYF.

The CDR3 loop reads CASSEVRERELFF. In DNA form, the CDR3 reads TGCGCCAGCAGTGAAGTACGAGAACGGGAGCTGTTTTTT. This chain uses TRBV10-2 with TRBJ2-2, with D hard to call. V lost 3 bases and J lost 9, with 11 bases in between. Germline V gene sequence: CDR1 WSHSY, CDR2 SAAADI. CDR3 length: 13 residues.

The chain recombines TRBV7-6 with TRBJ2-1; 10 positions agree with TRBD2. This CDR3 is 16 amino acids long. Germline V gene data show CDR1 as SGHVS and CDR2 as FNYEAQ. V lost 0 bases and J lost 10; bases outside the gene matches: 9. The CDR3 here is CASSLARTSGIWEQFF. The CDR3 DNA reads TGTGCCAGCAGCTTAGCGAGAACTAGCGGGATCTGGGAGCAGTTCTTC.

V is TRBV28 and J is TRBJ2-1, with 13 bases matching TRBD2. The CDR3 runs to 14 residues. With V trimmed by 6 bases and J by 12 bases, 8 bases remained unmatched. Germline CDR1 reads MDHEN; CDR2 reads SYDVKM. The CDR3 nucleotides are TGTGCCAGCAGAGGGACTAGCGGGGCCCCTACGCAGTTCTTC. It specifies CASRGTSGAPTQFF.

This chain joins TRBV27 and TRBJ1-2; TRBD1 is a possible D gene (6 bases). Deletions cut 11 bases from V and 8 bases from J, with 21 bases between. From germline, CDR1 is MNHEY and CDR2 SMNVEV (reference sequence). The length of the CDR3 is 13 residues. CDR3 sequence (DNA): TGTGCCGGCACTTCAAACAGGGCAGGCGGCTACACCTTC. Its protein product is CAGTSNRAGGYTF.

This chain links TRBV28 with TRBJ2-7; D possibly corresponds to TRBD2 (5 bases). Germline V gene sequence: CDR1 MDHEN, CDR2 SYDVKM. Between the trimmed V and J ends, which lost 1 base and 3 bases, there was a span of 7 bases. This CDR3 has 13 amino acids. The CDR3 region has the DNA TGTGCCAGCAGTTTATTAGCGAACTACGAGCAGTACTTC. Residues: CASSLLANYEQYF.

V usage is TRBV5-1 and J usage is TRBJ2-5; possibly TRBD1 for D (6 bases). The germline CDR1 and CDR2 sequences are SGHRS and YFSETQ. V was shortened by 4 bases and J by 3 bases, with 10 bases between the two germline ends. The CDR3 loop spans 13 amino acids. CDR3 nucleotide sequence: TGCGCCAGCAGCACGGGACAAAAAGAGACCCAGTACTTC. It translates to CASSTGQKETQYF.

This sequence joins TRBV5-4 and TRBJ2-5, with TRBD1 matching 7 bases. TRBJ2-7 explains the end of the DNA better; the J call may be wrong. Germline V gene sequence: CDR1 SGHNT, CDR2 YYREEE (reference sequence). CDR3 length: 14 amino acids. CDR3 bases: TGTGCCAGCAGCCCTCGACAGGGAACCTACGAGCAGTACTTC. Translation gives CASSPRQGTYEQYF.

This chain joins TRBV25-1 and TRBJ2-2, with 12 bases identical to TRBD1. The CDR3 spans 16 residues. V dropped 3 bases and J dropped 10; count of bases not matched to a gene: 9. Germline CDR1 is MGHDK and CDR2 is SYGVNS. DNA for the CDR3: TGTGCCAGCAGTGACCAGGGACAGGGGGCAATCGAGGAGCTGTTTTTT. Translating gives CASSDQGQGAIEELFF.